The 25 T cell receptor beta chains below come from one sample, sequenced in a study of blood T cell repertoires in COVID-19. The method was immunoSEQ multiplex PCR; TCRdb's version includes in-frame clones alone and lacks a portion of them. This table has about 100,000 clones, roughly 92% appearing once. The sequencing sample was made of peripheral blood. These receptors were collected from a woman aged 45-65 years with COVID-19, enrolled during active disease.

V gene TRBV6-2 or TRBV6-3 combines with J gene TRBJ1-1, with D perhaps TRBD1 (6 bases). Looked up from germline, CDR1 is MNHEY and CDR2 is SVGEGT. V lost 5 bases and J lost 4, with 20 bases in between. The CDR3 sequence is 16 residues long. This CDR3 reads CASSRTGIQGITEAFF. The CDR3 region has the DNA TGTGCCAGCAGTCGGACCGGAATACAGGGTATCACTGAAGCTTTCTTT.

This rearrangement joins TRBV19 to TRBJ1-4, with 7 bases matching TRBD1. Germline V gene lookup returns CDR1 LNHDA and CDR2 SQIVND (reference sequence). The CDR3 is 17 amino acids. After removal of 0 bases from V and 9 bases from J, the junction contained 13 bases not matched to a gene. The chain's CDR3 is CASSIDPRGPRGQKLFF. For the CDR3, the DNA is TGTGCCAGTAGTATAGACCCCCGGGGCCCGAGGGGGCAAAAACTGTTTTTT.

CDR3 nucleotide sequence: TGTGCCACCCCCCACACGGGACTAGTAGGTTACGAGCAGTACGTC. Translated: CATPHTGLVGYEQYV. The chain has TRBV9 and TRBJ2-7, with 8 bases that match TRBD2. With 9 bases clipped from V and 4 bases from J, the junction kept 15 bases outside the gene matches. From germline, CDR1 is SGDLS and CDR2 YYNGEE. The CDR3 covers 15 residues.

The chain combines TRBV6-2 or TRBV6-3 with TRBJ1-1; 8 nucleotides line up with TRBD1. Germline V CDR1 and CDR2: MNHEY, SVGEGT. CDR3 length: 14 amino acids. Germline trimming cut 6 bases from V and 1 base from J; bases unmatched to any gene: 4. This CDR3 is CASSQDRGNTEAFF. The CDR3 bases are TGTGCCAGCAGCCAAGACAGGGGGAACACTGAAGCTTTCTTT.

This clone was detected once. This rearrangement joins TRBV7-2 to TRBJ1-5; D is ambiguous. Germline CDR1 reads SGHTA; CDR2 reads FQGNSA. The CDR3 has 15 amino acids. Between the trimmed V and J ends, which lost 4 bases and 0 bases, there was a span of 10 bases. The CDR3 spells CASSSGGDSNQPQHF. The CDR3 DNA reads as TGTGCCAGCAGCTCAGGCGGGGATAGCAATCAGCCCCAGCATTTT.

The chain is built from TRBV13 and TRBJ1-2; 8 bases map to TRBD1. V dropped 5 bases and J dropped 3; count of bases not matched to a gene: 8. CDR1 and CDR2 (germline): PRHDT, FYEKMQ (reference sequence). This CDR3 is built from 15 residues. CDR3 loop: CASSPRQGFYYGYTF. CDR3 sequence (DNA): TGTGCCAGCAGCCCTCGACAGGGGTTTTACTATGGCTACACCTTC. Full variable domain (rest looked up from reference TRBV13 and TRBJ1-2): AAGVIQSPRHLIKEKRETATLKCYPIPRHDTVYWYQQGPGQDPQFLISFYEKMQSDKGSIPDRFSAQQFSDYHSELNMSSLELGDSALYFCASSPRQGFYYGYTFGSGTRLTVV.

The chain uses TRBV10-3 and TRBJ2-1, with TRBD2 matching over 14 bases. The CDR3 is 15 amino acids. The junction had 6 bases not matched to a gene; V was cut back by 11 bases and J by 3 bases. Germline V gene lookup returns CDR1 ENHRY and CDR2 SYGVKD. The CDR3 is CASSGTSGGYNEQFF. As DNA, the CDR3 is TGTGCCTCCTCCGGGACTAGCGGGGGCTACAATGAGCAGTTCTTC.

The chain joins TRBV2 to TRBJ1-6, with TRBD1 matching over 11 bases. Germline CDR1 reads SNHLY; CDR2 reads FYNNEI. After removal of 6 bases from V and 0 bases from J, the junction contained 10 bases not matched to a gene. The CDR3 has 19 amino acids. The CDR3 loop is CASRHDPGQGGSYNSPLHF. The CDR3 DNA reads as TGTGCCAGCAGACACGATCCGGGACAGGGGGGCTCCTATAATTCACCCCTCCACTTT.

The chain joins TRBV14 to TRBJ1-3, with D hard to call. Deletions cut 1 base from V and 0 bases from J, with 13 bases between. This CDR3 comprises 17 residues. The germline V gene encodes CDR1 SGHDN and CDR2 FVKESK. This chain's CDR3 is CASSQAVIALSGNTIYF. The CDR3 DNA reads as TGTGCCAGCAGCCAAGCTGTAATAGCCCTCTCTGGAAACACCATATATTTT.

This clone came up once. This chain connects TRBV24-1 to TRBJ1-2; 7 bases map to TRBD1. In germline, CDR1 is KGHDR, CDR2 SFDVKD. This CDR3 has 16 residues. With 4 bases clipped from V and 4 bases from J, the junction kept 11 bases outside the gene matches. The CDR3 loop is CATSDGQVRTIYGYTF. CDR3 in DNA: TGTGCCACCAGTGACGGACAGGTCCGGACTATCTATGGCTACACCTTC.

J is TRBJ2-1 and V is TRBV3-1 (or the pseudogene TRBV3-2); D call uncertain. V lost 3 bases and J lost 5, with 14 bases in between. CDR1 and CDR2 (germline): LGHDT, YNNKEL (reference sequence). This CDR3 is 15 amino acids long. CDR3 protein: CASSQVQFADNEQFF. The CDR3 nucleotides are TGTGCCAGCAGCCAGGTACAATTTGCGGACAATGAGCAGTTCTTC.

The gene calls are TRBV5-4 and TRBJ1-4, with D possibly TRBD1 on 5 matching bases. This CDR3 comprises 16 residues. CDR1 is SGHNT and CDR2 is YYREEE in the germline V gene (reference sequence). Trimming took 0 bases from V and 0 from J, leaving 9 bases between them. DNA for the CDR3: TGTGCCAGCAGCTTGGACAGGCCTTCAACTAATGAAAAACTGTTTTTT. Protein: CASSLDRPSTNEKLFF.

CDR3 loop: CASTRDRSNTLGFF. CDR3 coding DNA: TGTGCCAGTACCAGGGACAGGAGTAACACTTTGGGTTTCTTT. The chain has TRBV19 and TRBJ1-1; 8 positions match TRBD1. This CDR3 is 14 amino acids long. Germline-derived CDR1 and CDR2 are LNHDA and SQIVND (reference sequence). V lost 7 bases to trimming and J lost 13 bases; unmatched junction nucleotides: 17. The full variable domain, completed using reference TRBV19 and TRBJ1-1, is DGGITQSPKYLFRKEGQNVTLSCEQNLNHDAMYWYRQDPGQGLRLIYYSQIVNDFQKGDIAEGYSVSREKKESFPLTVTSAQKNPTAFYLCASTRDRSNTLGFFGQGTRLTVV.

The CDR3 nucleotides are TGCGCCAGCAGCCAAGATGGTGGGGACAAGCAGTTCTTC. Its protein is CASSQDGGDKQFF. The genes are TRBV4-3 and TRBJ2-1; TRBD1 might be the D (6 bases). The V end was cut by 0 bases, the J end by 11 bases, with 11 bases between. Germline V gives CDR1 LGHNA, CDR2 YSLEER. The CDR3 covers 13 residues.

The chain couples TRBV4-1 to TRBJ2-5; 12 nucleotides agree with TRBD2. The germline V gene has CDR1 MGHRA and CDR2 YSYEKL. The CDR3 length is 12 residues. The V segment lost 6 bases and the J segment 10 bases; nucleotides outside the gene matches: 3. CDR3 amino acids: CASRTSGGRQYF. CDR3 coding DNA: TGCGCCAGCAGGACTAGCGGGGGTCGCCAGTACTTC.

V is TRBV24-1 and J is TRBJ2-1, with D possibly TRBD2 on 5 matching bases. Germline CDR1 and CDR2: KGHDR and SFDVKD. Trimming left V 4 bases short and J 10 bases short, with 10 bases between. CDR3 length equals 12 residues. The CDR3 DNA is TGTGCCACCAGTGACCCAGGAGGAGAGCAGTTCTTC. This sequence encodes CATSDPGGEQFF.

This chain joins TRBV11-1 and TRBJ2-1; D might be TRBD2 (5 bases). Germline assignment: CDR1 SGHAT and CDR2 FQDESV (reference sequence). Trimming shortened V by 0 bases and J by 7 bases, and 13 bases separated the two germline ends. The CDR3 length is 15 residues. The CDR3 bases are TGTGCCAGCAGCTTAGCGGGTCGGGGAAAGAATGAGCAGTTCTTC. Residues: CASSLAGRGKNEQFF.

This clone was seen more than once but under ten times. The chain couples TRBV18 to TRBJ2-6; a weak D match, TRBD1 (8 bases). The CDR3 has 17 residues. V was shortened by 2 bases and J by 1 base, with 12 bases between the two germline ends. Germline V CDR1 and CDR2: KGHSH, LQKENI. CDR3 DNA sequence: TGTGCCAGCTCACCAGGACAGGGACTATCTGGGGCCAACGTCCTGACTTTC. This gives the protein CASSPGQGLSGANVLTF.

The chain has TRBV19 and TRBJ1-1, with 8 bases matching TRBD1. V lost 10 bases and J lost 0; bases outside the gene matches: 4. This CDR3 has 13 residues. Germline values: CDR1 LNHDA, CDR2 SQIVND (reference sequence). The CDR3 sequence: CATGQGMNTEAFF. The DNA for the CDR3 is TGTGCCACTGGACAGGGCATGAACACTGAAGCTTTCTTT.

This chain links TRBV5-5 with TRBJ2-6; D is unclear. Looked up from germline, CDR1 is SGHKS and CDR2 is YYEKEE (reference sequence). Trimming removed 4 bases from V and 0 bases from J, with 8 bases in between. The CDR3 has 15 amino acids. CDR3 DNA sequence: TGTGCCAGCAGCCAGAGGATCTCTGGGGCCAACGTCCTGACTTTC. As protein: CASSQRISGANVLTF.

The chain uses TRBV12-3 or TRBV12-4 and TRBJ1-2; D call uncertain. The CDR3 loop spans 13 amino acids. Deletions cut 6 bases from V and 6 bases from J, with 14 bases between. This chain's CDR3 is CASRALGLDGYTF. CDR3 in DNA: TGTGCCAGCAGGGCTCTCGGGTTGGATGGCTACACCTTC.

Regarding this clone: At the DNA level, this CDR3 is encoded by other sequences in the same sample as well. The chain employs TRBV27 and TRBJ1-5; tentative D call: TRBD1 (5 bases). The CDR3 has 14 residues. The V end lost 2 bases, the J end lost 5 bases, and 10 bases lay between the germline ends. Germline V gives CDR1 MNHEY, CDR2 SMNVEV (reference sequence). CDR3 protein: CASSLITGYQPQHF. DNA for the CDR3: TGTGCCAGCAGTTTAATTACAGGATATCAGCCCCAGCATTTT.

The chain combines TRBV9 with TRBJ1-2; no firm D call. Trimming stripped 0 bases from V and 8 bases from J, with 17 bases between. The CDR3 is 15 amino acids. In germline, CDR1 is SGDLS, CDR2 YYNGEE. Written as DNA, the CDR3 is TGTGCCAGCAGCGTAGAATTAAACCCTACGGGGGGCTACACCTTC. Translated: CASSVELNPTGGYTF.

The V gene is TRBV7-2, the J gene TRBJ1-2, with unresolved D. Germline V lookup: CDR1 SGHTA, CDR2 FQGNSA. CDR3 length equals 12 residues. Deletions cut 1 base from V and 4 bases from J, with 4 bases between. CDR3 sequence: CASSLDIYGYTF. CDR3 DNA: TGTGCCAGCAGCTTAGATATCTATGGCTACACCTTC.

The chain combines TRBV6-4 with TRBJ2-3; TRBD1 matches 7 bases. The CDR3 runs 14 residues. With V trimmed by 5 bases and J by 1 base, 3 bases remained unmatched. Germline V gives CDR1 MRHNA, CDR2 SNTAGT. The CDR3 nucleotides are TGTGCCAGCAGTCGGCAGGGGGGCACAGATACGCAGTATTTT. Encoded protein: CASSRQGGTDTQYF.